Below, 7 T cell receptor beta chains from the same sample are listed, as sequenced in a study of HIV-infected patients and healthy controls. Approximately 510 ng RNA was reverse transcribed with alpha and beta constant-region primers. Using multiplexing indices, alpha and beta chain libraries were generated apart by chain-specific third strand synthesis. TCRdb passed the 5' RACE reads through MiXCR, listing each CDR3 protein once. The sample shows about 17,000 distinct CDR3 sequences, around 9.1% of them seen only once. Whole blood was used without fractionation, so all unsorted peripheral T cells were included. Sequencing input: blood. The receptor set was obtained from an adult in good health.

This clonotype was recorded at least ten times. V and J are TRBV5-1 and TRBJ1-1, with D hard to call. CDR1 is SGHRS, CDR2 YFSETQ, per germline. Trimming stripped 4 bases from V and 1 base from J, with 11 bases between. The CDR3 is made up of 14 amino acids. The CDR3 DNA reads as TGCGCCAGCAGCGTTGGATCCAAGAACACTGAAGCTTTCTTT. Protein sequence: CASSVGSKNTEAFF.

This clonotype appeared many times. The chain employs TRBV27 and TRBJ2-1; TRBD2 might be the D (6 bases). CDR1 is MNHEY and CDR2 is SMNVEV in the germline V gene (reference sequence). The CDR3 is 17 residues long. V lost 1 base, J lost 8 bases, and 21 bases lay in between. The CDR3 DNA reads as TGTGCCAGCAGTTTATTGGGTGCGGGGCTAGGCGGGGATGAGCAGTTCTTC. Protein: CASSLLGAGLGGDEQFF.

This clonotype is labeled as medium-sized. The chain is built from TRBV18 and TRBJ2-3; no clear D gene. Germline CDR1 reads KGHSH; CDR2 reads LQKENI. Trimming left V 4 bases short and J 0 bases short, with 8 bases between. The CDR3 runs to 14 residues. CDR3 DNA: TGTGCCAGCTCACGGAGCTTTAGCACAGATACGCAGTATTTT. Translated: CASSRSFSTDTQYF.

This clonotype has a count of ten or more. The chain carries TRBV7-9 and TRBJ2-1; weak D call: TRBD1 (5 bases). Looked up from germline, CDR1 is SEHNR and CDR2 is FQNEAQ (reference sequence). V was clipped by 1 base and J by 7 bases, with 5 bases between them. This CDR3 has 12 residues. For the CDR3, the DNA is TGTGCCAGCAGCTTAGAGGGGAATGAGCAGTTCTTC. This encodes CASSLEGNEQFF. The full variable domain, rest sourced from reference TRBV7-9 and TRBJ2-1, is DTGVSQNPRHKITKRGQNVTFRCDPISEHNRLYWYRQTLGQGPEFLTYFQNEAQLEKSRLLSDRFSAERPKGSFSTLEIQRTEQGDSAMYLCASSLEGNEQFFGPGTRLTVL.

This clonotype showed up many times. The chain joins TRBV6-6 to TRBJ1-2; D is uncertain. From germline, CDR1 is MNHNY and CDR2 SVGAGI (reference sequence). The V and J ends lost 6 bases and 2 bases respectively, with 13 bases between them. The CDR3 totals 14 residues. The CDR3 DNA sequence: TGTGCCAGCAGCCCCGGACCGAGAAACTATGGCTACACCTTC. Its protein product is CASSPGPRNYGYTF.

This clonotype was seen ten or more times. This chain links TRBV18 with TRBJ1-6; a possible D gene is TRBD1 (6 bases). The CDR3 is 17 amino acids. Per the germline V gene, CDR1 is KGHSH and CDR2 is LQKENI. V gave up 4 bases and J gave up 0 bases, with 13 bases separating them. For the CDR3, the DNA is TGTGCCAGCTCACGAGGACAGTCGAGCTCCTATAATTCACCCCTCCACTTT. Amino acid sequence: CASSRGQSSSYNSPLHF.

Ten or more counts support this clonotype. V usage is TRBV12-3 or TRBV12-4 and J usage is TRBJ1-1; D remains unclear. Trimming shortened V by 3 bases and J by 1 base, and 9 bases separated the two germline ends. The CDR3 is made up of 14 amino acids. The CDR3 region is CASSLAGENTEAFF. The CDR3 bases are TGTGCCAGCAGTTTGGCGGGAGAGAACACTGAAGCTTTCTTT.